Listed below are T cell receptor beta chains from one sample, sequenced in a study of CD8 T cells in ankylosing spondylitis. TCRdb fed the 5' RACE reads into MiXCR, producing one record per CDR3 protein. Of some 350,000 distinct CDR3 sequences listed, roughly 15% are singletons. Specimen: blood, either unsorted or a sorted T cell fraction (not recorded which). The receptors here all came from a male donor with ankylosing spondylitis or in good health (not recorded which). The CDR3 runs from the conserved cysteine through the conserved F or W. The order of the fields is clone size, V gene, D gene, J gene, CDR3 protein, CDR3 DNA. D genes are given only for firm matches. Some rows mark clone size as missing; the rest say once, few, many or name a class of expanded clone.

clone size: few
V gene: TRBV5-1
D gene: .
J gene: TRBJ2-7
CDR3 protein: CASSSDRPYLEQYF
CDR3 DNA: TGCGCCAGCAGCTCCGACAGACCCTACCTCGAGCAGTACTTC

clone size: many
V gene: TRBV12-3/TRBV12-4
D gene: .
J gene: TRBJ1-2
CDR3 protein: CASSLLGYTF
CDR3 DNA: TGTGCCAGCAGTCTGCTCGGCTACACCTTC

clone size: few
V gene: TRBV5-6
D gene: TRBD2
J gene: TRBJ2-5
CDR3 protein: CASGIAGEETQYF
CDR3 DNA: TGTGCCAGCGGAATAGCGGGAGAGGAGACCCAGTACTTC

clone size: .
V gene: TRBV2
D gene: .
J gene: TRBJ2-3
CDR3 protein: CASSFNGRGGDTQYF
CDR3 DNA: TGTGCCAGCAGTTTTAACGGGAGAGGGGGTGATACGCAGTATTTT

clone size: .
V gene: TRBV12-3/TRBV12-4
D gene: .
J gene: TRBJ1-5
CDR3 protein: CASSHSVGFNQPQHF
CDR3 DNA: TGTGCCAGCAGCCACTCAGTGGGGTTCAATCAGCCCCAGCATTTT

clone size: .
V gene: TRBV10-3
D gene: .
J gene: TRBJ2-7
CDR3 protein: CAISETPREQYF
CDR3 DNA: TGTGCCATCAGTGAGACCCCCCGGGAGCAGTACTTC

clone size: many
V gene: TRBV5-1
D gene: TRBD2
J gene: TRBJ2-1
CDR3 protein: CASSPGTRIEQFF
CDR3 DNA: TGCGCCAGCAGCCCCGGGACTAGGATTGAGCAGTTCTTC

clone size: few
V gene: TRBV27
D gene: .
J gene: TRBJ2-5
CDR3 protein: CASSPTETTFLRAQYF
CDR3 DNA: TGTGCCAGCAGTCCAACTGAGACTACCTTTCTTCGGGCCCAGTACTTC

clone size: .
V gene: TRBV12-3/TRBV12-4
D gene: .
J gene: TRBJ1-5
CDR3 protein: CASSFKGHRPQHF
CDR3 DNA: TGTGCCAGCAGTTTTAAGGGGCACCGGCCCCAGCATTTT

clone size: .
V gene: TRBV5-1
D gene: .
J gene: TRBJ1-5
CDR3 protein: CASSPRAGANQPQHF
CDR3 DNA: TGCGCCAGCAGCCCGAGGGCAGGGGCCAATCAGCCCCAGCATTTT

clone size: once
V gene: TRBV20-1
D gene: TRBD2
J gene: TRBJ2-5
CDR3 protein: CSARDGGRGQETQYF
CDR3 DNA: TGCAGTGCTAGAGATGGCGGGAGGGGGCAAGAGACCCAGTACTTC

clone size: many
V gene: TRBV25-1
D gene: .
J gene: TRBJ2-2
CDR3 protein: CASSEAGGSGELFF
CDR3 DNA: TGTGCCAGCAGTGAGGCCGGGGGTTCCGGGGAGCTGTTTTTT

clone size: .
V gene: TRBV20-1
D gene: .
J gene: TRBJ1-4
CDR3 protein: CSAPGVEKLFF
CDR3 DNA: TGCAGTGCTCCTGGGGTTGAAAAACTGTTTTTT

clone size: many
V gene: TRBV5-1
D gene: .
J gene: TRBJ2-2
CDR3 protein: CASSIQGSDTGELFF
CDR3 DNA: TGCGCCAGCAGCATCCAGGGGTCAGACACCGGGGAGCTGTTTTTT

clone size: few
V gene: TRBV2
D gene: TRBD2
J gene: TRBJ2-1
CDR3 protein: CASSERPSGYNEQFF
CDR3 DNA: TGTGCCAGCAGTGAAAGGCCTAGCGGATACAATGAGCAGTTCTTC

clone size: once
V gene: TRBV6-2/TRBV6-3
D gene: .
J gene: TRBJ2-2
CDR3 protein: CASSYGRSGELFF
CDR3 DNA: TGTGCCAGCAGTTATGGGCGGTCCGGGGAGCTGTTTTTT

clone size: few
V gene: TRBV20-1
D gene: .
J gene: TRBJ2-3
CDR3 protein: CSARTVADTQYF
CDR3 DNA: TGCAGTGCTAGAACGGTCGCAGATACGCAGTATTTT

clone size: .
V gene: TRBV10-3
D gene: TRBD1
J gene: TRBJ2-1
CDR3 protein: CAISEPQGARHNEQFF
CDR3 DNA: TGTGCCATCAGTGAGCCACAGGGGGCGCGTCACAATGAGCAGTTCTTC

clone size: few
V gene: TRBV3-1
D gene: TRBD2
J gene: TRBJ2-1
CDR3 protein: CASSQSGLAGNEQFF
CDR3 DNA: TGTGCCAGCAGCCAGAGTGGACTAGCCGGCAATGAGCAGTTCTTC

clone size: .
V gene: TRBV4-1
D gene: TRBD2
J gene: TRBJ2-7
CDR3 protein: CASSQDRGLGFGGRSSYEQYF
CDR3 DNA: TGCGCCAGCAGCCAAGATCGGGGACTGGGATTTGGCGGGAGGAGCTCCTACGAGCAGTACTTC